This passage covers 22 T cell receptor beta chains from one sample sequenced in a study of blood T cell repertoires in COVID-19. Clones were sequenced by immunoSEQ multiplex PCR, and TCRdb holds only the in-frame ones, with some missing. The sample carries approximately 130,000 clones, more than 80% recorded once. Sample: peripheral blood. These receptors all come from a human donor in a cohort sampled during active COVID-19.

This clone was seen a single time. The CDR3 protein is CASSLTPGGGGDTQYF. The CDR3 bases are TGTGCCAGCAGCCTCACCCCTGGCGGGGGGGGAGATACGCAGTATTTT. The V and J genes are TRBV9 and TRBJ2-3; 9 bases agree with TRBD2. Trimming cost V 4 bases and J 5 bases; bases outside gene matches: 11. Germline V gene data show CDR1 as SGDLS and CDR2 as YYNGEE. The CDR3 spans 16 residues.

The chain carries TRBV5-4 and TRBJ2-1; 11 bases are a match to TRBD2. The V and J ends lost 5 bases and 10 bases, in that order; junction bases with no gene match: 14. The CDR3 covers 16 residues. The V gene's germline CDR1 is SGHNT and CDR2 YYREEE (reference sequence). The CDR3 DNA reads as TGTGCCAGCAGAACAATTCTAGCGGGGGGAATCGAGGAGCAGTTCTTC. Residues: CASRTILAGGIEEQFF. Full variable domain (missing parts from reference TRBV5-4 and TRBJ2-1): ETGVTQSPTHLIKTRGQQVTLRCSSQSGHNTVSWYQQALGQGPQFIFQYYREEENGRGNFPPRFSGLQFPNYSSELNVNALELDDSALYLCASRTILAGGIEEQFFGPGTRLTVL.

This clone occurred a few times. V gene TRBV14 combines with J gene TRBJ2-3; D not certain. There are 11 residues in the CDR3. V was pared by 2 bases and J by 8 bases, with 5 bases between. Per germline, CDR1 SGHDN and CDR2 FVKESK. CDR3 nucleotide sequence: TGTGCCAGCAGCCAACTTAGTACGCAGTATTTT. Residues: CASSQLSTQYF.

This clone was seen a handful of times. The genes are TRBV6-5 and TRBJ1-2; D might be TRBD1 (5 bases). Germline lookup yields CDR1 MNHEY and CDR2 SVGAGI. Trimming pared 5 bases from V and 7 bases from J, leaving 8 bases between. CDR3 length: 11 amino acids. CDR3 nucleotide sequence: TGTGCCAGCAGTACAGGATTTGGCTACACCTTC. The encoded protein is CASSTGFGYTF.

This sequence joins TRBV5-4 and TRBJ2-3; D is possibly TRBD2 (7 bases). Per the germline V gene, CDR1 is SGHNT and CDR2 is YYREEE (reference sequence). The CDR3 length is 16 residues. Trimming left V 4 bases short and J 6 bases short, with 21 bases between. For the CDR3, the DNA is TGTGCCAGCAGCGCGCCTTCTAGGGGGGGAAGGGATACGCAGTATTTT. Translation gives CASSAPSRGGRDTQYF. The whole variable domain, remainder taken from reference TRBV5-4 and TRBJ2-3, is ETGVTQSPTHLIKTRGQQVTLRCSSQSGHNTVSWYQQALGQGPQFIFQYYREEENGRGNFPPRFSGLQFPNYSSELNVNALELDDSALYLCASSAPSRGGRDTQYFGPGTRLTVL.

The chain uses TRBV4-3 and TRBJ1-5; D is uncertain. The ends were cut back, 0 bases at V and 5 bases at J, with 5 bases in the middle. The CDR3 extends over 13 amino acids. CDR1 and CDR2 from the germline V gene are LGHNA and YSLEER. CDR3 in DNA: TGCGCCAGCAGCCAAGACAGTTATCAGCCCCAGCATTTT. Protein sequence: CASSQDSYQPQHF.

This chain joins TRBV6-5 and TRBJ2-3, with D possibly TRBD1 on 6 matching bases. Germline-derived CDR1 and CDR2 are MNHEY and SVGAGI. The CDR3 loop spans 13 amino acids. Trimming took 8 bases from V and 2 from J, leaving 11 bases between them. CDR3 sequence reads: CASGTTNTDTQYF. The CDR3 DNA reads TGTGCCAGCGGGACAACCAACACAGATACGCAGTATTTT.

The V gene is TRBV19, the J gene TRBJ1-3, with TRBD1 as a possible D gene (5 bases). Per the germline V gene, CDR1 is LNHDA and CDR2 is SQIVND (reference sequence). The CDR3 spans 12 residues. Trimming removed 5 bases from V and 8 bases from J, with 10 bases in between. CDR3 bases: TGTGCCAGTAGTCCGCAGGGTTACACCATATATTTT. Protein sequence: CASSPQGYTIYF.

V is TRBV7-2 and J is TRBJ1-1; the D is unclear. The V gene's germline CDR1 is SGHTA and CDR2 FQGNSA. This CDR3 comprises 13 residues. Trimming shortened V by 3 bases and J by 4 bases, and 9 bases separated the two germline ends. In nucleotides, the CDR3 is TGTGCCAGCAGCTTGTCCGAAGCCACTGAAGCTTTCTTT. It is translated as CASSLSEATEAFF.

V usage is TRBV7-6 and J usage is TRBJ2-2; 8 nucleotides match TRBD1. Trimming removed 5 bases from V and 8 bases from J; junction bases left unmatched: 7. Germline values: CDR1 SGHVS, CDR2 FNYEAQ. The CDR3 has 14 amino acids. The CDR3 here is CASSLIRGPGELFF. CDR3 DNA sequence: TGTGCCAGCAGCCTAATCAGGGGGCCTGGGGAGCTGTTTTTT.

The rearrangement uses TRBV3-1 (or the pseudogene TRBV3-2) and TRBJ2-3; 8 bases fit TRBD2. CDR3 length equals 16 residues. Trimming removed 3 bases from V and 7 bases from J; junction bases left unmatched: 12. Germline V gene data show CDR1 as LGHDT and CDR2 as YNNKEL (reference sequence). Here the CDR3 reads CASSQDTGLVSYTQYF. CDR3 nucleotides: TGTGCCAGCAGCCAGGACACGGGACTAGTATCGTATACGCAGTATTTT.

This rearrangement joins TRBV9 to TRBJ1-2; maybe TRBD1 (5 bases). From germline, CDR1 is SGDLS and CDR2 YYNGEE. With 3 bases removed from V and 7 bases from J, the gap between germline ends came to 16 bases. The CDR3 totals 14 residues. The CDR3 protein is CASSEGHPTAGYTF. CDR3 nucleotides: TGTGCCAGCAGCGAAGGACACCCCACGGCTGGCTACACCTTC.

The rearrangement links TRBV6-2 or TRBV6-3 to TRBJ2-3, with 10 nucleotides matching TRBD2. This CDR3 has 17 amino acids. J gave up 5 bases and V 2 bases, and 10 bases lay outside the gene matches. CDR1 MNHEY and CDR2 SVGEGT come from the germline V gene. The CDR3 spells CASSYEDSGRLGDTQYF. The CDR3 DNA is TGTGCCAGCAGTTACGAGGATAGCGGGAGGCTCGGAGATACGCAGTATTTT.

The rearrangement joins TRBV5-1 to TRBJ2-6; D unclear. V gave up 0 bases and J gave up 2 bases, with 9 bases separating them. The length of the CDR3 is 16 residues. Germline V gene lookup returns CDR1 SGHRS and CDR2 YFSETQ. The CDR3 DNA follows: TGCGCCAGCAGCTTGGCGAGTGGTGCTGGGGCCAACGTCCTGACTTTC. Amino acids: CASSLASGAGANVLTF.

This clone was seen once. The CDR3 DNA sequence: TGTGCCAGCAGCTTAGGTCCGGGAAGGGTAAGCAATGAGCAGTTCTTC. It specifies CASSLGPGRVSNEQFF. The chain is built from TRBV7-2 and TRBJ2-1; possible D gene TRBD2, 5 bases. This CDR3 spans 16 amino acids. Trimming removed 1 base from V and 6 bases from J, with 16 bases in between. Per germline, CDR1 SGHTA and CDR2 FQGNSA. Full variable domain (outside the CDR3, taken from reference TRBV7-2 and TRBJ2-1): GAGVSQSPSNKVTEKGKDVELRCDPISGHTALYWYRQSLGQGLEFLIYFQGNSAPDKSGLPSDRFSAERTGGSVSTLTIQRTQQEDSAVYLCASSLGPGRVSNEQFFGPGTRLTVL.

The chain couples TRBV9 to TRBJ2-5, with 7 bases aligning to TRBD1. This CDR3 is built from 14 residues. Germline lookup yields CDR1 SGDLS and CDR2 YYNGEE. V trimming: 0 bases; J trimming: 5 bases; junction bases outside the gene matches: 4. CDR3 amino acids: CASSVGQGDETQYF. Written as DNA, the CDR3 is TGTGCCAGCAGCGTAGGGCAGGGGGATGAGACCCAGTACTTC.

The chain joins TRBV24-1 to TRBJ2-1; possible D gene TRBD2, 6 bases. Trimming pared 9 bases from V and 9 bases from J, leaving 11 bases between. Germline CDR1 reads KGHDR; CDR2 reads SFDVKD. The CDR3 runs 11 residues. The CDR3 region has the DNA TGTGCCACCTACGGGGGAGGTGAGCAGTTCTTC. It yields the protein CATYGGGEQFF.

V gene TRBV19 combines with J gene TRBJ1-1; no clear D. The CDR3 spans 13 residues. Germline V lookup: CDR1 LNHDA, CDR2 SQIVND (reference sequence). V lost 9 bases to trimming and J lost 5 bases, with 16 bases between them. The DNA of the CDR3 is TGTGCCAGCCTAATCTCGGGTGGGACTGAAGCTTTCTTT. Translated: CASLISGGTEAFF.

Worth noting for this clone: The same CDR3 arises from other DNA sequences in this sample as well. The chain links TRBV7-2 to TRBJ1-2, with unresolved D. V was pared by 0 bases and J by 2 bases, with 4 bases between. Germline V CDR1 and CDR2: SGHTA, FQGNSA. CDR3 size: 13 residues. In nucleotides, the CDR3 is TGTGCCAGCAGCTTAGCCGGGAACTATGGCTACACCTTC. It encodes CASSLAGNYGYTF. Full variable domain (remainder filled in from reference TRBV7-2 and TRBJ1-2): GAGVSQSPSNKVTEKGKDVELRCDPISGHTALYWYRQSLGQGLEFLIYFQGNSAPDKSGLPSDRFSAERTGGSVSTLTIQRTQQEDSAVYLCASSLAGNYGYTFGSGTRLTVV.

This chain joins TRBV28 and TRBJ2-5; D gene uncertain. Trimming took 8 bases from V and 5 from J, leaving 9 bases between them. Germline V gene lookup returns CDR1 MDHEN and CDR2 SYDVKM. The CDR3 extends over 11 amino acids. CDR3 nucleotides: TGTGCCAGCTTGATTGAGGAGACCCAGTACTTC. It codes for CASLIEETQYF.

The rearrangement uses TRBV19 and TRBJ2-2; a possible D gene is TRBD1 (6 bases). The germline V gene encodes CDR1 LNHDA and CDR2 SQIVND (reference sequence). Trimming left V 6 bases short and J 5 bases short, with 16 bases between. The CDR3 has 15 residues. CDR3 residues: CASSPPTGRTGELFF. CDR3 nucleotide sequence: TGTGCCAGTAGCCCTCCGACAGGACGTACCGGGGAGCTGTTTTTT. The full variable domain, rest sourced from reference TRBV19 and TRBJ2-2, is DGGITQSPKYLFRKEGQNVTLSCEQNLNHDAMYWYRQDPGQGLRLIYYSQIVNDFQKGDIAEGYSVSREKKESFPLTVTSAQKNPTAFYLCASSPPTGRTGELFFGEGSRLTVL.

J is TRBJ2-7 and V is TRBV2; 8 bases match TRBD1. J lost 6 bases, V lost 2 bases, and 6 bases had no gene match. Germline values: CDR1 SNHLY, CDR2 FYNNEI. This CDR3 region has 14 residues. Here the CDR3 DNA reads TGTGCCAGCAGTGAAATGGACAGGGCTGGCGAGCAGTACTTC. Translating it yields CASSEMDRAGEQYF.